The clone carrying this T cell receptor (beta chain) was seen repeatedly, ten times or more. Antigen specificity is unknown. Unique molecular identifiers featured in how the TCRbeta library was prepared. TCRdb ran MiXCR on the PCR reads and lists one entry per CDR3 protein. The table records approximately 490,000 distinct CDR3 sequences, more than 9% of them present only once. This specimen comes from a study of T-cell reconstitution after alpha-beta-depleted transplantation in children. Broader study findings: It was surviving recipient T cells and thymic progenitors that gave some patients high TCRbeta diversity at day 60. The authors attributed T-cell counts and diversity one year after transplant mostly to newly produced T cells. Several hundred expanded graft clones reportedly supplied alpha-beta T cells about two months after transplant.

V gave up 5 bases and J gave up 1 base, with 10 bases separating them. The CDR3 spans 13 residues. Germline V gene data show CDR1 as DFQATT and CDR2 as SNEGSKA (reference sequence). The sample consisted of PBMCs, taken before TCRalphabeta/CD19-depleted stem cell transplant. V and J are TRBV20-1 and TRBJ2-3; unclear D gene. This TCR was sampled from a child between 2 and 9 years old with inherited bone marrow failure, due to receive a stem cell transplant. The CDR3 reads CSAHRTGTDTQYF. The CDR3 DNA reads TGCAGTGCTCACCGGACCGGCACAGATACGCAGTATTTT.